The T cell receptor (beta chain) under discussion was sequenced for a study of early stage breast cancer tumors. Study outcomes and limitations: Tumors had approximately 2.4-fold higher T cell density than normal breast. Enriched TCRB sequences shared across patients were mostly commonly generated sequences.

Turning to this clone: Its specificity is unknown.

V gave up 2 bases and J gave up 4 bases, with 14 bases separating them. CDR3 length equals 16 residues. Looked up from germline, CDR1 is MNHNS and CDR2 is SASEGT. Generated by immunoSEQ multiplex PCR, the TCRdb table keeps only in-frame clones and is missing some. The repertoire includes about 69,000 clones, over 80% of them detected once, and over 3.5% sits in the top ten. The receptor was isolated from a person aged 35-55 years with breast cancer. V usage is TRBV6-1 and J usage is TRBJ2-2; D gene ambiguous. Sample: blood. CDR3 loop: CASSENSATLTGELFF. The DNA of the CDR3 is TGTGCCAGCAGTGAAAATTCAGCGACCCTCACCGGGGAGCTGTTTTTT.